This T cell receptor (beta chain) derives from a study of T cell repertoires in cytomegalovirus infection. Study-wide context: Both CMV infection and a matching HLA type were indicated by public TCR beta signatures.

Trimming shortened V by 3 bases and J by 3 bases, and 12 bases separated the two germline ends. Germline V gene lookup returns CDR1 SGHTA and CDR2 FQGNSA. The CDR3 contains 14 residues. A single record per CDR3 protein comes from TCRdb applying MiXCR to the reads. This sample has around 740,000 distinct CDR3 sequences, with under 40% found just once. V and J are TRBV7-2 and TRBJ2-7, with a weak D call TRBD1 (6 bases). The TCR originated in a human donor in good health (CMV status not recorded). Some clones in this sample may be carry-over from other donors' samples. Source material: PBMCs. The CDR3 sequence: CASSLTGGLYEQYF. The CDR3 DNA is TGTGCCAGCAGCTTGACAGGAGGACTCTACGAGCAGTACTTC.